Shown below are 13 T cell receptor beta chains from a single sample sequenced in a study of T cell responses to AZD1222 COVID-19 vaccine. Libraries were prepared by immunoSEQ multiplex PCR; TCRdb keeps only in-frame clonotypes and omits some of them. The table lists 130,000 to 150,000 clones, approximately 89% of them singletons, with under 2% in the top ten. Sequenced material: peripheral blood, taken 28 days after the second AZD1222 dose. Receptor source: an adult who received the AZD1222 COVID-19 vaccine.

The CDR3 region is CASSEPWSAQQPQHF. The CDR3 coding sequence is TGTGCCAGCAGTGAGCCGTGGAGCGCACAGCAGCCCCAGCATTTT. The chain is built from TRBV2 and TRBJ1-5; D is undetermined. V dropped 3 bases and J dropped 7 bases, with 16 bases sitting between them. This CDR3 is 15 amino acids long. Germline values: CDR1 SNHLY, CDR2 FYNNEI.

The chain recombines TRBV7-2 with TRBJ1-2; tentative D call: TRBD1 (5 bases). Germline assignment: CDR1 SGHTA and CDR2 FQGNSA. Trimming removed 7 bases from V and 5 bases from J, with 14 bases in between. The CDR3 length is 13 residues. The CDR3 DNA reads as TGTGCCAGCACCCGAGCAGGGCGTTATGGCTACACCTTC. This sequence encodes CASTRAGRYGYTF. The full variable domain, in which reference TRBV7-2 and TRBJ1-2 provide the parts outside the CDR3, is GAGVSQSPSNKVTEKGKDVELRCDPISGHTALYWYRQSLGQGLEFLIYFQGNSAPDKSGLPSDRFSAERTGGSVSTLTIQRTQQEDSAVYLCASTRAGRYGYTFGSGTRLTVV.

The V call is TRBV2, the J call TRBJ2-3; D is possibly TRBD1 or TRBD2 (5 bases each). V lost 6 bases and J lost 8, with 9 bases in between. This CDR3 is built from 11 residues. Germline assignment: CDR1 SNHLY and CDR2 FYNNEI. The CDR3 DNA sequence: TGTGCCAGCAGGGGGGATACTACGCAGTATTTT. Its translation is CASRGDTTQYF.

This clone was found a few times. The chain links TRBV7-9 to TRBJ2-1, with D maybe TRBD2 (6 bases). CDR1 and CDR2 (germline): SEHNR, FQNEAQ (reference sequence). With 3 bases removed from V and 3 bases from J, the gap between germline ends came to 15 bases. CDR3 length: 16 amino acids. CDR3 protein: CASSFQGLEFYNEQFF. CDR3 coding DNA: TGTGCCAGCAGCTTCCAGGGACTTGAGTTCTACAATGAGCAGTTCTTC.

The J gene is TRBJ1-2, the V gene TRBV5-1; 9 nucleotides agree with TRBD1. CDR3 length: 15 amino acids. The V segment lost 4 bases and the J segment 9 bases; nucleotides outside the gene matches: 13. The germline V gene has CDR1 SGHRS and CDR2 YFSETQ. The CDR3 here is CASSLRTGEYPRYTF. DNA for the CDR3: TGCGCCAGCAGCCTACGGACAGGGGAGTATCCCCGCTACACCTTC.

The chain uses TRBV3-1 (or the pseudogene TRBV3-2) and TRBJ1-1; D unclear. The CDR3 sequence is 13 residues long. Germline CDR1 and CDR2: LGHDT and YNNKEL (reference sequence). Trimming cost V 2 bases and J 3 bases, with 7 bases left between them. The CDR3 loop reads CASSQLRDTEAFF. In DNA form, the CDR3 reads TGTGCCAGCAGCCAACTCCGGGACACTGAAGCTTTCTTT.

The CDR3 reads CASSAAGRGGGNTEAFF. The CDR3, as DNA: TGTGCCAGCAGTGCGGCGGGCAGGGGAGGGGGGAACACTGAAGCTTTCTTT. The chain has TRBV6-2 or TRBV6-3 and TRBJ1-1, with D possibly matching TRBD1 (6 bases). Germline assignment: CDR1 MNHEY and CDR2 SVGEGT. V was cut by 5 bases and J by 1 base, with 20 bases left in between. This CDR3 is 17 amino acids long.

The gene calls are TRBV5-1 and TRBJ1-2, with 10 bases matching TRBD1. Germline assignment: CDR1 SGHRS and CDR2 YFSETQ. V trimming: 0 bases; J trimming: 6 bases; junction bases outside the gene matches: 5. This CDR3 is built from 15 residues. This chain's CDR3 is CASSLAPGQGDGYTF. The CDR3 nucleotides are TGCGCCAGCAGCTTGGCCCCCGGACAGGGGGATGGCTACACCTTC. The full variable domain, with the rest looked up from reference TRBV5-1 and TRBJ1-2, is KAGVTQTPRYLIKTRGQQVTLSCSPISGHRSVSWYQQTPGQGLQFLFEYFSETQRNKGNFPGRFSGRQFSNSRSEMNVSTLELGDSALYLCASSLAPGQGDGYTFGSGTRLTVV.

V is TRBV7-6 and J is TRBJ1-5; no reliable D call. CDR1 is SGHVS, CDR2 FNYEAQ, per germline. This CDR3 has 12 amino acids. Deletions cut 5 bases from V and 3 bases from J, with 5 bases between. CDR3 DNA: TGTGCCAGCAGCCGACCCAATCAGCCCCAGCATTTT. Translation: CASSRPNQPQHF. Combining the CDR3 with reference TRBV7-6 and TRBJ1-5 gives the whole variable domain GAGVSQSPRYKVTKRGQDVALRCDPISGHVSLYWYRQALGQGPEFLTYFNYEAQQDKSGLPNDRFSAERPEGSISTLTIQRTEQRDSAMYRCASSRPNQPQHFGDGTRLSIL.

This chain connects TRBV11-3 to TRBJ1-4; D not certain. Germline V gives CDR1 SGHNT, CDR2 YENEEA. V was pared by 1 base and J by 2 bases, with 8 bases between. This CDR3 comprises 15 residues. As DNA, the CDR3 is TGTGCCAGCAGCTTAGGACGGAGGACTAATGAAAAACTGTTTTTT. Its translation: CASSLGRRTNEKLFF.

The rearrangement joins TRBV5-8 to TRBJ2-5; D ambiguous. There are 16 residues in the CDR3. Trimming took off 0 bases at V and 2 bases at J, with 14 bases between the two ends. Germline V lookup: CDR1 SGHTS, CDR2 YDEGEE. The CDR3 loop reads CASSLGQVQIQETQYF. The CDR3 bases are TGTGCCAGCAGCTTGGGTCAGGTCCAAATACAAGAGACCCAGTACTTC.

This chain connects TRBV5-1 to TRBJ2-5; TRBD2 matches at 9 bases. From germline, CDR1 is SGHRS and CDR2 YFSETQ. The CDR3 loop spans 19 amino acids. The V segment lost 0 bases and the J segment 1 base; nucleotides outside the gene matches: 13. The CDR3 sequence is CASSLEFSGSMASQETQYF. CDR3 nucleotides: TGCGCCAGCAGCTTGGAATTTAGCGGGAGTATGGCCTCCCAAGAGACCCAGTACTTC. Using reference TRBV5-1 and TRBJ2-5 for the parts outside the CDR3, the full variable domain is KAGVTQTPRYLIKTRGQQVTLSCSPISGHRSVSWYQQTPGQGLQFLFEYFSETQRNKGNFPGRFSGRQFSNSRSEMNVSTLELGDSALYLCASSLEFSGSMASQETQYFGPGTRLLVL.

V is TRBV7-9 and J is TRBJ2-1; 8 bases are a match to TRBD2. Germline V gene lookup returns CDR1 SEHNR and CDR2 FQNEAQ (reference sequence). J lost 4 bases, V lost 5 bases, and 10 bases had no gene match. The length of the CDR3 is 16 residues. This chain's CDR3 is CASSPAPGRGYNEQFF. The CDR3 DNA reads as TGTGCCAGCAGCCCCGCCCCCGGGAGGGGATACAATGAGCAGTTCTTC.